Below, 21 T cell receptor beta chains from the same sample are listed, as sequenced in a study of shared clonotypes between healthy human individuals. Using immunoSEQ multiplex PCR, the repertoire was profiled, and TCRdb retains in-frame clones only, with some absent. The sample consists of about a million clones, less than 85% of them appearing once. The sample was memory CD4+ T cells sorted from blood. Subset in this sample: CD45RA-negative fraction. Every receptor here comes from a man between 18 and 35 years old in good health.

The V and J genes are TRBV2 and TRBJ2-1; TRBD1 agrees at 9 bases. The CDR3 covers 15 residues. V dropped 8 bases and J dropped 4; count of bases not matched to a gene: 9. Per the germline V gene, CDR1 is SNHLY and CDR2 is FYNNEI. Written as DNA, the CDR3 is TGTGCCAGCGGAAGAGACAGGGGGGCTTACAATGAGCAGTTCTTC. Protein product: CASGRDRGAYNEQFF.

This chain connects TRBV10-3 to TRBJ2-7, with D perhaps matching TRBD1 or TRBD2 (5 bases each). CDR3 length: 12 amino acids. Deletions cut 10 bases from V and 2 bases from J, with 12 bases between. Germline loops: CDR1 ENHRY, CDR2 SYGVKD. CDR3 sequence reads: CATGSSAYEQYF. CDR3 DNA sequence: TGTGCCACAGGGAGCAGCGCCTACGAGCAGTACTTC.

The chain has TRBV19 and TRBJ2-5; 9 bases align to TRBD1. The germline gives CDR1 LNHDA, CDR2 SQIVND (reference sequence). Trimming removed 6 bases from V and 2 bases from J; junction bases left unmatched: 7. This CDR3 has 15 residues. The CDR3 DNA follows: TGTGCCAGTAGCGCAACCGGGACAGGGCAAGAGACCCAGTACTTC. As protein: CASSATGTGQETQYF. The whole variable domain, remainder taken from reference TRBV19 and TRBJ2-5, is DGGITQSPKYLFRKEGQNVTLSCEQNLNHDAMYWYRQDPGQGLRLIYYSQIVNDFQKGDIAEGYSVSREKKESFPLTVTSAQKNPTAFYLCASSATGTGQETQYFGPGTRLLVL.

The chain links TRBV10-3 to TRBJ2-7; 11 positions match TRBD2. With 7 bases clipped from V and 3 bases from J, the junction kept 8 bases outside the gene matches. CDR1 is ENHRY and CDR2 is SYGVKD in the germline V gene. The CDR3 consists of 15 residues. Here the CDR3 DNA reads TGTGCCATCAAAGGTAGCGGGGGGGCCAACTACGAGCAGTACTTC. Protein product: CAIKGSGGANYEQYF.

The CDR3 loop reads CASSQTSTAYEQYF. CDR3 coding DNA: TGTGCCAGCAGCCAGACTAGCACCGCCTACGAGCAGTACTTC. This sequence joins TRBV6-6 and TRBJ2-7, with 7 bases matching TRBD2. Germline CDR1 is MNHNY and CDR2 is SVGAGI (reference sequence). CDR3 length equals 14 residues. Trimming took 6 bases from V and 2 from J; bases not matched to a gene: 7.

This chain links TRBV19 with TRBJ1-1; D is unresolved. The CDR3 consists of 14 residues. Germline V gene sequence: CDR1 LNHDA, CDR2 SQIVND (reference sequence). Trimming shortened V by 5 bases and J by 10 bases, and 20 bases separated the two germline ends. CDR3 loop: CASSPSAIRMVAFF. CDR3 sequence (DNA): TGTGCCAGTAGTCCATCGGCCATAAGAATGGTAGCTTTCTTT. Complete variable domain (other parts from reference TRBV19 and TRBJ1-1): DGGITQSPKYLFRKEGQNVTLSCEQNLNHDAMYWYRQDPGQGLRLIYYSQIVNDFQKGDIAEGYSVSREKKESFPLTVTSAQKNPTAFYLCASSPSAIRMVAFFGQGTRLTVV.

V usage is TRBV5-6 and J usage is TRBJ1-5; TRBD1 matches 7 bases. CDR3 length: 16 residues. Germline CDR1 is SGHDT and CDR2 is YYEEEE. V lost 0 bases and J lost 1; bases outside the gene matches: 4. CDR3 protein: CASSLDRGDSNQPQHF. CDR3 nucleotides: TGTGCCAGCAGCTTGGACAGGGGTGACAGCAATCAGCCCCAGCATTTT.

The genes are TRBV18 and TRBJ2-7; 7 nucleotides agree with TRBD2. Germline CDR1 is KGHSH and CDR2 is LQKENI. This CDR3 region has 15 residues. V lost 6 bases, J lost 1 base, and 9 bases stayed unmatched. The CDR3 loop reads CASSQGQGGSYEQYF. In DNA form, the CDR3 reads TGTGCCAGCTCCCAAGGGCAGGGAGGGTCCTACGAGCAGTACTTC.

This clone occurred once. This chain joins TRBV18 and TRBJ1-5; D perhaps matches TRBD1 (5 bases). This CDR3 is built from 13 residues. Germline loops: CDR1 KGHSH, CDR2 LQKENI. The V and J ends lost 6 bases and 5 bases respectively, with 11 bases between them. Written as DNA, the CDR3 is TGTGCCAGCTCGAGGGGCGCCGATCAGCCCCAGCATTTT. Its translation is CASSRGADQPQHF.

V usage is TRBV5-1 and J usage is TRBJ1-3, with D perhaps TRBD1 (6 bases). V was clipped by 4 bases and J by 2 bases, with 16 bases between them. CDR3 size: 16 residues. The germline V gene encodes CDR1 SGHRS and CDR2 YFSETQ. The CDR3 spells CASSPEDSSTGNTIYF. The CDR3 DNA is TGCGCCAGCAGCCCGGAGGACAGTTCAACTGGAAACACCATATATTTT.

The chain recombines TRBV11-2 with TRBJ2-1; 8 positions match TRBD2. Germline V gives CDR1 SGHAT, CDR2 FQNNGV. V lost 9 bases, J lost 8 bases, and 12 bases stayed unmatched. The CDR3 runs 14 residues. CDR3 sequence (DNA): TGTGCCAGTGGAGTCAGCGGGAGAGGGGATGAGCAGTTCTTC. This translates into CASGVSGRGDEQFF.

This clone was counted between two and nine times. The CDR3 DNA reads as TGTGCCAGCAGCTTAGTGGGGCCCCCCGAACCCCTCCACTTT. Its translation: CASSLVGPPEPLHF. The chain recombines TRBV7-2 with TRBJ1-6; a possible D gene is TRBD1 (5 bases). The germline V gene has CDR1 SGHTA and CDR2 FQGNSA. There are 14 residues in the CDR3. Trimming took off 1 base at V and 12 bases at J, with 13 bases between the two ends.

Comment on this clone: Additional DNA sequences in this sample encode the identical CDR3. V and J are TRBV9 and TRBJ1-5; TRBD1 agrees at 7 bases. Losses at the gene ends were 0 bases for V and 4 bases for J; bases not matched to a gene: 4. Germline assignment: CDR1 SGDLS and CDR2 YYNGEE. This CDR3 contains 15 residues. For the CDR3, the DNA is TGTGCCAGCAGCGTAGAAGACAGGGCTAATCAGCCCCAGCATTTT. Protein sequence: CASSVEDRANQPQHF.

The genes are TRBV19 and TRBJ2-5, with D possibly TRBD1 on 5 matching bases. The V and J ends lost 8 bases and 2 bases respectively, with 12 bases between them. Germline V lookup: CDR1 LNHDA, CDR2 SQIVND (reference sequence). This CDR3 is 13 amino acids long. The CDR3 spells CASRKAGQETQYF. CDR3 in DNA: TGTGCCAGTCGAAAGGCAGGGCAAGAGACCCAGTACTTC.

This clone was observed many times. V gene TRBV7-8 combines with J gene TRBJ2-5; 7 nucleotides agree with TRBD2. This CDR3 is built from 15 residues. The germline gives CDR1 SGHVS, CDR2 FQNEAQ. V dropped 5 bases and J dropped 2; count of bases not matched to a gene: 8. CDR3 sequence reads: CASSPQRGGQETQYF. The DNA of the CDR3 is TGTGCCAGCAGCCCGCAGCGGGGTGGGCAAGAGACCCAGTACTTC. The entire variable domain, with the rest obtained from reference TRBV7-8 and TRBJ2-5, is as follows: GAGVSQSPRYKVAKRGQDVALRCDPISGHVSLFWYQQALGQGPEFLTYFQNEAQLDKSGLPSDRFFAERPEGSVSTLKIQRTQQEDSAVYLCASSPQRGGQETQYFGPGTRLLVL.

This clone was detected a few times. The rearrangement uses TRBV28 and TRBJ1-1; D call uncertain. The germline V and J ends were trimmed by 5 bases and 1 base, with 8 bases remaining between them. CDR1 is MDHEN, CDR2 SYDVKM, per germline. The CDR3 has 13 residues. The chain's CDR3 is CASSRRTNTEAFF. For the CDR3, the DNA is TGTGCCAGCAGTCGACGGACGAACACTGAAGCTTTCTTT.

This chain joins TRBV30 and TRBJ1-3, with D uncertain. V lost 1 base to trimming and J lost 3 bases, with 1 base between them. CDR3 length: 11 residues. The germline V gene encodes CDR1 GTSNPN and CDR2 SVGIG (reference sequence). The CDR3 sequence is CAWSDGNTIYF. CDR3 coding DNA: TGTGCCTGGAGTGATGGAAACACCATATATTTT.

V usage is TRBV6-6 and J usage is TRBJ2-1; the D is unclear. The germline V gene has CDR1 MNHNY and CDR2 SVGAGI (reference sequence). V was clipped by 0 bases and J by 6 bases, with 6 bases between them. This CDR3 is 13 amino acids long. This chain's CDR3 is CASSYSSSNEQFF. Here the CDR3 DNA reads TGTGCCAGCAGTTACTCGTCTAGCAATGAGCAGTTCTTC.

The chain employs TRBV11-3 and TRBJ2-2, with D unresolved. Germline V CDR1 and CDR2: SGHNT, YENEEA. V was pared by 5 bases and J by 3 bases, with 7 bases between. The CDR3 has 13 residues. The CDR3 DNA reads TGTGCCAGCAGCCGTGGGCACACCGGGGAGCTGTTTTTT. Its protein is CASSRGHTGELFF.

The genes are TRBV7-9 and TRBJ2-5, with a tentative D call TRBD1 (7 bases). V was clipped by 4 bases and J by 5 bases, with 17 bases between them. Germline V gene lookup returns CDR1 SEHNR and CDR2 FQNEAQ (reference sequence). The CDR3 sequence is 15 residues long. CDR3 region: CASSSTGFRGETQYF. CDR3 nucleotides: TGTGCCAGCAGCTCGACAGGGTTCCGGGGGGAGACCCAGTACTTC.

This clone has only one observation. The sample has other DNA sequences that encode this CDR3 too. J is TRBJ1-2 and V is TRBV18; D may be TRBD1 (5 bases). CDR1 and CDR2 (germline): KGHSH, LQKENI. CDR3 length equals 13 residues. V dropped 0 bases and J dropped 8 bases, with 10 bases sitting between them. The CDR3 DNA reads TGTGCCAGCTCACCACCGGTCAGGGACGGCTACACCTTC. Translation: CASSPPVRDGYTF.